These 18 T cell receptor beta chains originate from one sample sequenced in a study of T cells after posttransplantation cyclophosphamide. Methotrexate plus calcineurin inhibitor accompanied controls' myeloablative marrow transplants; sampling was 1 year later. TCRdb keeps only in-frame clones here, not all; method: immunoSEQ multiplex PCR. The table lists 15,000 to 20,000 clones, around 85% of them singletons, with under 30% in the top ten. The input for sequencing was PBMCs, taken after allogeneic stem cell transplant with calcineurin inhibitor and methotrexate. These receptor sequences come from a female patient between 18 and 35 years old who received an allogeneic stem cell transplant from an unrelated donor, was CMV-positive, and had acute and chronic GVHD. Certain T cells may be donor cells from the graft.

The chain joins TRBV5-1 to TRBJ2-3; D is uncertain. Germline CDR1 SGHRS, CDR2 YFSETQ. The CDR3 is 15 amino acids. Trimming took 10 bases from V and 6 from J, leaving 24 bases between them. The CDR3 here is CASKSGNSRMDTQYF. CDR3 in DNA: TGCGCCTCCAAGAGTGGAAACAGCCGAATGGATACGCAGTATTTT.

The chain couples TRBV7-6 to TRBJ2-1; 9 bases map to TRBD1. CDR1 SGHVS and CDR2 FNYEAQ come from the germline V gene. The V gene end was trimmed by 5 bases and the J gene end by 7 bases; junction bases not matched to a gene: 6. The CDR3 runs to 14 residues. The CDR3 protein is CASSPGQGWNEQFF. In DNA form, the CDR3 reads TGTGCCAGCAGCCCGGGACAGGGTTGGAATGAGCAGTTCTTC.

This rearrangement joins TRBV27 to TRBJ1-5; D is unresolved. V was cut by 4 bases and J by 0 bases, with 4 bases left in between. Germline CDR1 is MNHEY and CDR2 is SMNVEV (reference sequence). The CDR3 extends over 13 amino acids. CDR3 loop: CASSYYSNQPQHF. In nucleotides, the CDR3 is TGTGCCAGCAGTTACTATAGCAATCAGCCCCAGCATTTT.

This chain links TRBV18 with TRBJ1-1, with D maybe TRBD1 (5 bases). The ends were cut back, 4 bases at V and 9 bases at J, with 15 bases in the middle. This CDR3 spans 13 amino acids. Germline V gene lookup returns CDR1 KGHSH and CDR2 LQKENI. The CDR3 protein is CASSLAGEAKAFF. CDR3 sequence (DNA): TGTGCCAGCTCACTGGCGGGGGAAGCCAAAGCTTTCTTT.

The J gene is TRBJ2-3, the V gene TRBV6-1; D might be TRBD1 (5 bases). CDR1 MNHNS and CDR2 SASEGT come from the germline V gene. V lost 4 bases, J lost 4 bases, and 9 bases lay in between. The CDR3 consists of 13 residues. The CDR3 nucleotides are TGTGCCAGCAGTGTAAGGGGCGCAGATACGCAGTATTTT. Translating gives CASSVRGADTQYF.

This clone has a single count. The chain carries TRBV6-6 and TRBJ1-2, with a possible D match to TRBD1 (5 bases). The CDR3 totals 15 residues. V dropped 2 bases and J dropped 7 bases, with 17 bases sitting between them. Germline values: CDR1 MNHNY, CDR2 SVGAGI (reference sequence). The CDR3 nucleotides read TGTGCCAGCAGTTACGGGGTCAGGGAAAGTTCTGGCTACACCTTC. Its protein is CASSYGVRESSGYTF.

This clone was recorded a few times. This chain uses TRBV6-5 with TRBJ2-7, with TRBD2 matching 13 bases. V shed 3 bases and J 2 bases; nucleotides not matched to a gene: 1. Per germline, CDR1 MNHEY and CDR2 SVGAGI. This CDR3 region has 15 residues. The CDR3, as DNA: TGTGCCAGCAGTTATGGGACTAGCGGGACCTACGAGCAGTACTTC. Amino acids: CASSYGTSGTYEQYF.

This chain's CDR3 is CASSELGRNEQFF. In DNA, the CDR3 is TGTGCCAGCAGTGAATTGGGCCGCAATGAGCAGTTCTTC. The chain couples TRBV25-1 to TRBJ2-1; D not certain. The CDR3 is made up of 13 amino acids. Trimming shortened V by 1 base and J by 6 bases, and 7 bases separated the two germline ends. Germline V gives CDR1 MGHDK, CDR2 SYGVNS.

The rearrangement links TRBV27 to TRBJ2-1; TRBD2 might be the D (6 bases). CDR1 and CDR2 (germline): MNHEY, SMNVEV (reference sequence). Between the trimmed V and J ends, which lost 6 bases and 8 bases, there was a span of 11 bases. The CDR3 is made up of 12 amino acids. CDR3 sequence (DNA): TGTGCCAGCAGGGGGGGAATCGATGAGCAGTTCTTC. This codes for CASRGGIDEQFF.

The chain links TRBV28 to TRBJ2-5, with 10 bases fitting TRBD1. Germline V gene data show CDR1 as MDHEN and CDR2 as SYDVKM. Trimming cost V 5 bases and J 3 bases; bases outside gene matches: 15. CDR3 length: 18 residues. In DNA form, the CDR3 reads TGTGCCAGCAGTCCGCTGTTCCCGGGACAGGGGCTGAAAGAGACCCAGTACTTC. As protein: CASSPLFPGQGLKETQYF.

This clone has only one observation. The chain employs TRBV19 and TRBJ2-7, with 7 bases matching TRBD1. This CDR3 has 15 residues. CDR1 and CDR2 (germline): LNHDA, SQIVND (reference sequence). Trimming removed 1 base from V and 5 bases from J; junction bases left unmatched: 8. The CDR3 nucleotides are TGTGCCAGTAGTATAGGGGGACAGAGAGGGCACGAGCAGTACTTC. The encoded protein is CASSIGGQRGHEQYF. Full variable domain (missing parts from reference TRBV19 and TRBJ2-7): DGGITQSPKYLFRKEGQNVTLSCEQNLNHDAMYWYRQDPGQGLRLIYYSQIVNDFQKGDIAEGYSVSREKKESFPLTVTSAQKNPTAFYLCASSIGGQRGHEQYFGPGTRLTVT.

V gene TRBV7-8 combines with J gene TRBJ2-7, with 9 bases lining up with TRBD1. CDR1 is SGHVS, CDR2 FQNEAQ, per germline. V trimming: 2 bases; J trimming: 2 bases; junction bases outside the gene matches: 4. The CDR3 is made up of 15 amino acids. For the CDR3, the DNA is TGTGCCAGCAGCTTACTGGGACAGGGACCCTACGAGCAGTACTTC. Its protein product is CASSLLGQGPYEQYF.

The CDR3 DNA is TGCGCCAGCAGCTTTGGCCTGACTAGTGGGGAAAACATTCAGTACTTC. Its translation is CASSFGLTSGENIQYF. This chain links TRBV5-1 with TRBJ2-4; tentatively, D is TRBD2 (6 bases). CDR1 SGHRS and CDR2 YFSETQ come from the germline V gene. The CDR3 extends over 16 amino acids. V dropped 2 bases and J dropped 5 bases, with 17 bases sitting between them.

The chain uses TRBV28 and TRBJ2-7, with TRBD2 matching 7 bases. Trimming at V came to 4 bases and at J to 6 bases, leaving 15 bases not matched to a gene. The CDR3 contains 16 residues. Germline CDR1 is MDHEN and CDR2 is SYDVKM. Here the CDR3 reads CASSSGGADRLFEQYF. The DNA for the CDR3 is TGTGCCAGCAGTTCGGGGGGAGCGGACCGCTTGTTCGAGCAGTACTTC.

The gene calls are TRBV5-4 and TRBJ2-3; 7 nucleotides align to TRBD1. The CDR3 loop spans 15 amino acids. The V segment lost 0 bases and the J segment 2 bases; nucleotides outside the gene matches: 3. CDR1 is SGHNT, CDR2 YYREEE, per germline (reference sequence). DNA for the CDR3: TGTGCCAGCAGCTTGGAGACAGGGTACACAGATACGCAGTATTTT. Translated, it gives CASSLETGYTDTQYF. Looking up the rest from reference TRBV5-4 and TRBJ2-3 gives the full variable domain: ETGVTQSPTHLIKTRGQQVTLRCSSQSGHNTVSWYQQALGQGPQFIFQYYREEENGRGNFPPRFSGLQFPNYSSELNVNALELDDSALYLCASSLETGYTDTQYFGPGTRLTVL.

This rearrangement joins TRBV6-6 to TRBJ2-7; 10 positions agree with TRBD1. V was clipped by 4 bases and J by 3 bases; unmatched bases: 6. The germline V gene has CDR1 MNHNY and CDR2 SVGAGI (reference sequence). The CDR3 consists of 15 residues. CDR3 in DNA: TGTGCCAGCAGTTCTCCGGGACAGGGGTACTACGAGCAGTACTTC. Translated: CASSSPGQGYYEQYF.

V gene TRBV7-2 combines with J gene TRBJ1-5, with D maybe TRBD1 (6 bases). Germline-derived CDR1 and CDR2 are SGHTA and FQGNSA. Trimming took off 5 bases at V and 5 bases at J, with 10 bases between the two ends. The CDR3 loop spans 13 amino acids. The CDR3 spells CASSVTGDQPQHF. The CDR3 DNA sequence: TGTGCCAGCAGCGTGACAGGTGATCAGCCCCAGCATTTT.

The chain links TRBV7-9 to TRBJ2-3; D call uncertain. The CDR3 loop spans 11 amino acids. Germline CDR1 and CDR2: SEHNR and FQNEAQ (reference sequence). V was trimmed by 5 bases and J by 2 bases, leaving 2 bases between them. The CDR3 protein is CASSLTDTQYF. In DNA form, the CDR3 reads TGTGCCAGCAGCCTCACAGATACGCAGTATTTT.